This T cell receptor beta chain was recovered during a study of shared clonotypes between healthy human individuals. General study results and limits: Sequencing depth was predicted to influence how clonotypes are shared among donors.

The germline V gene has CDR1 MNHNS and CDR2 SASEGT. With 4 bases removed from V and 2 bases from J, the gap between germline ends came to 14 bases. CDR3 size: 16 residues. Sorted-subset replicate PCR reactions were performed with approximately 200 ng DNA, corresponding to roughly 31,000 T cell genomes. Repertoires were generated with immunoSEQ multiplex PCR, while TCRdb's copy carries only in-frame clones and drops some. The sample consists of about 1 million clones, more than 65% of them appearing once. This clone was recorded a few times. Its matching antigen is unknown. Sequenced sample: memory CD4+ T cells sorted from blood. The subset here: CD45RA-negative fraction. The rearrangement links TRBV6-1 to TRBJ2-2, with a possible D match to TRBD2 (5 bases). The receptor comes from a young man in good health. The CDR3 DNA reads TGTGCCAGCAGTGGGAGCGGTAGCCGCAACACCGGGGAGCTGTTTTTT. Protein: CASSGSGSRNTGELFF.